The sequence of this T cell receptor beta chain was determined in a study of cytomegalovirus exposure and HLA in healthy donors. General study findings and limits: Differences between HLA loci emerged in a later analysis of TCR association rates, with DRB1 most and HLA-C fewest. In an earlier analysis, about 90% or about 30%: the productive usage of most TCR beta V segments.

The germline V gene encodes CDR1 LNHNV and CDR2 YYDKDF (reference sequence). This CDR3 is built from 13 residues. V shed 3 bases, J shed 5 bases, and the junction held 1 base outside the gene matches. As regards this clone: Its cognate antigen is unknown.

Primers: 60 Vbeta forward and 13 Jbeta reverse. Measured with immunoSEQ multiplex PCR; TCRdb has only the in-frame clones, and not every one. The table lists 150,000 to 200,000 clones, roughly 82% of them singletons. This chain joins TRBV15 and TRBJ2-7; TRBD1 aligns across 10 bases. The clonotype was recovered from a woman aged 45-59 years in good health and CMV-seropositive. Source material: PBMCs. Written as DNA, the CDR3 is TGTGCCACCAGCAGCGGGACAGGGGACGAGCAGTACTTC. As protein: CATSSGTGDEQYF.